This T cell receptor (beta chain) was sequenced for a study of cytomegalovirus exposure and HLA in healthy donors. CDR1 and CDR2 from the germline V gene are SGHDT and YYEEEE. This CDR3 is 14 amino acids long. Trimming at V came to 2 bases and at J to 4 bases, leaving 3 bases not matched to a gene. Regarding the study as a whole: In a later analysis, a missense DCLRE1C variant was linked to TCR beta V- and J-gene trimming.

About this clone: The antigen is undetermined.

Participants comprised healthy donors of bone marrow. PCR was performed using 60 Vbeta and 13 Jbeta primers. TCRdb's copy holds only in-frame clones and misses some; the assay was immunoSEQ multiplex PCR. The data contain around 150,000 clones, 80% of them seen just once; the ten biggest clones take up 2.2%. This chain links TRBV5-6 with TRBJ2-7; 10 bases are shared with TRBD2. The TCR originated in a man aged 25-45 years in good health and CMV-seronegative. The sample consisted of PBMCs. CDR3 in amino acids: CASSFSGGLYEQYF. DNA of the CDR3: TGTGCCAGCAGCTTTAGCGGGGGGCTGTACGAGCAGTACTTC.